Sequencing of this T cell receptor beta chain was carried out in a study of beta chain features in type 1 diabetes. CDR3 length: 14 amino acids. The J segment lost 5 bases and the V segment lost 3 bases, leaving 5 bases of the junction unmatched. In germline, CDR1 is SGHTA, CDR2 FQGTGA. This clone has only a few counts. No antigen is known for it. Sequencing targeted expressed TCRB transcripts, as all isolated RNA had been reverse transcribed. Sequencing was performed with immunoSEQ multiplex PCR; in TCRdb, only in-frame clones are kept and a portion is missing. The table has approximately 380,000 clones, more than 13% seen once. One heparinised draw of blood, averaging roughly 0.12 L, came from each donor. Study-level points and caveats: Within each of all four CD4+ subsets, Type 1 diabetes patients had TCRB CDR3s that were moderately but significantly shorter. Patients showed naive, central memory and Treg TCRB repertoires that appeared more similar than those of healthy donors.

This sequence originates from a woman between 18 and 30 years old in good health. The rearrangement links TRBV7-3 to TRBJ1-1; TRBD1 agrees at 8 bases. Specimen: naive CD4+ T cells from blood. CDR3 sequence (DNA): TGTGCCAGCAGCTTGACAGGGGATCGGACTGAAGCTTTCTTT. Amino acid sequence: CASSLTGDRTEAFF.